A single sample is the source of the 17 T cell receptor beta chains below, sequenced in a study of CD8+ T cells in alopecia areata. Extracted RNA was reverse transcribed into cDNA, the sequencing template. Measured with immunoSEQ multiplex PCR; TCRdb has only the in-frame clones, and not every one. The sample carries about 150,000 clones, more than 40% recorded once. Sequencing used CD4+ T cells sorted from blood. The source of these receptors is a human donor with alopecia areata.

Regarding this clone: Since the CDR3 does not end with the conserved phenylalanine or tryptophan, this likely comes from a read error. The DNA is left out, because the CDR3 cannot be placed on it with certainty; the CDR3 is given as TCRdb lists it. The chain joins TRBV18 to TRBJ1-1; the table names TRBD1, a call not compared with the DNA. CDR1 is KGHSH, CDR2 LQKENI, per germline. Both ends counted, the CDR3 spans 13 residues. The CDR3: CASSPRQLEGLKL.

The CDR3 DNA reads TGTGCCAGCAGCTTAGATCAGGAGCAGTACTTC. Residues: CASSLDQEQYF. The chain recombines TRBV11-2 with TRBJ2-7, with D unclear. Germline CDR1 reads SGHAT; CDR2 reads FQNNGV. This CDR3 contains 11 residues. Trimming cost V 0 bases and J 7 bases, with 4 bases left between them.

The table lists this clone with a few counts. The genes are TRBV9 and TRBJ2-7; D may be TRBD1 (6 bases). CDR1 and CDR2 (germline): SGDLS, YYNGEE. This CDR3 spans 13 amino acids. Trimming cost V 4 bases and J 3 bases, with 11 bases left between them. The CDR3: CASSPTGYYEQYF. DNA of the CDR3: TGTGCCAGCAGCCCAACAGGGTACTACGAGCAGTACTTC.

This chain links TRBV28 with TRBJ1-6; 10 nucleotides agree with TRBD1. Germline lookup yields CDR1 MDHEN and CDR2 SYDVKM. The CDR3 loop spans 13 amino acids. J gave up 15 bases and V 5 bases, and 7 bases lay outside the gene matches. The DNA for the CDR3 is TGTGCCAGCAGTCCAGGACAGGGGGGGGTCCTCCACTTT. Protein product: CASSPGQGGVLHF. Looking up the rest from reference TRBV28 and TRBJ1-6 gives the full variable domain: DVKVTQSSRYLVKRTGEKVFLECVQDMDHENMFWYRQDPGLGLRLIYFSYDVKMKEKGDIPEGYSVSREKKERFSLILESASTNQTSMYLCASSPGQGGVLHFGNGTRLTVT.

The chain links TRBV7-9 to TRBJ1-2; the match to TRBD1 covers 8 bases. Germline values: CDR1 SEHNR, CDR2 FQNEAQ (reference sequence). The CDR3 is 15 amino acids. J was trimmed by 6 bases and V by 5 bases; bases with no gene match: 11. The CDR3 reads CASSQFSGQGHGYTF. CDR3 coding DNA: TGTGCCAGCAGCCAATTCTCAGGACAGGGTCATGGCTACACCTTC.

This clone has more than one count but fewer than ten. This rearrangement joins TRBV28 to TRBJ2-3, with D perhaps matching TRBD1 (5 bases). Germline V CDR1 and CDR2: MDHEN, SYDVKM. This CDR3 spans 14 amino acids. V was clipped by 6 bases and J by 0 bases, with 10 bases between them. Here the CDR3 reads CASSSPGSTDTQYF. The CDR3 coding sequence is TGTGCCAGCAGCTCGCCAGGGAGCACAGATACGCAGTATTTT.

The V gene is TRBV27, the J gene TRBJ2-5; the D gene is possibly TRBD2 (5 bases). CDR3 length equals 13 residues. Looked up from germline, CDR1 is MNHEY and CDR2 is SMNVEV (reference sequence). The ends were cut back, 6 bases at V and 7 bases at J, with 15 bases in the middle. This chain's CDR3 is CASRNLALGTQYF. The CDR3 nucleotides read TGTGCCAGCAGAAACCTAGCTCTGGGGACCCAGTACTTC.

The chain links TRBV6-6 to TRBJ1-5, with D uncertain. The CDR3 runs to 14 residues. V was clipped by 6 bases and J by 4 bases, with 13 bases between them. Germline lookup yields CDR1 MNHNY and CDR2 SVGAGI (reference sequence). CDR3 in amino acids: CASSPRVQNQPQHF. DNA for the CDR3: TGTGCCAGCAGCCCCCGGGTCCAAAATCAGCCCCAGCATTTT.

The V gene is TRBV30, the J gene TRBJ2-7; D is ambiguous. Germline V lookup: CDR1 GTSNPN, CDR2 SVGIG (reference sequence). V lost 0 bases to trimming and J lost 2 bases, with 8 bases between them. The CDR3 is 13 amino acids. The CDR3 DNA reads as TGTGCCTGGAGTGTGGGCGTCACCTACGAGCAGTACTTC. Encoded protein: CAWSVGVTYEQYF.

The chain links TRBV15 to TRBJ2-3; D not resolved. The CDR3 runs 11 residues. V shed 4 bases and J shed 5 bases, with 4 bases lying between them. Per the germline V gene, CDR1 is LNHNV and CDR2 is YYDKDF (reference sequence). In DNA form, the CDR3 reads TGTGCCACCAGCATAGGAGATACGCAGTATTTT. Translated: CATSIGDTQYF.

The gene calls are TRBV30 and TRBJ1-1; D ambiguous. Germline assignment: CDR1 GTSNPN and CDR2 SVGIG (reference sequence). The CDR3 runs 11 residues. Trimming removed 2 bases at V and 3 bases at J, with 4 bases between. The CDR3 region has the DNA TGTGCCTGGAGTACGTACACTGAAGCTTTCTTT. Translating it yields CAWSTYTEAFF. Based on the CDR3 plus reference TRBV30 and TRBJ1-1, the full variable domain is SQTIHQWPATLVQPVGSPLSLECTVEGTSNPNLYWYRQAAGRGLQLLFYSVGIGQISSEVPQNLSASRPQDRQFILSSKKLLLSDSGFYLCAWSTYTEAFFGQGTRLTVV.

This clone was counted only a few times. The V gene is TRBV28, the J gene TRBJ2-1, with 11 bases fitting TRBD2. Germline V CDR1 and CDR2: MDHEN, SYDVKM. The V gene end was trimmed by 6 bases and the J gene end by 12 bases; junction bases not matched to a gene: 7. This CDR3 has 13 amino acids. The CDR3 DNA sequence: TGTGCCAGCAGCAAACCGGGACTAGCGGTGCAGTTCTTC. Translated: CASSKPGLAVQFF.

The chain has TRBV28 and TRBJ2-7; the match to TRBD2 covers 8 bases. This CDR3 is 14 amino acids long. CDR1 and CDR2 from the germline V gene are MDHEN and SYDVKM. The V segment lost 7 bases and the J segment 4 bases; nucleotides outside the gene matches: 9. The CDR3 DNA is TGTGCCAGCACAAACCCGGGACTAGATTACGAGCAGTACTTC. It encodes CASTNPGLDYEQYF.

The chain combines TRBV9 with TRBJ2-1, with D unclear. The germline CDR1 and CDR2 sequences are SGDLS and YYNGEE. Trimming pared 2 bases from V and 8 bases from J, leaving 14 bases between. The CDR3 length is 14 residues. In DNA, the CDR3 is TGTGCCAGCAGCGTCCGTCTTACCCCCGATGAGCAGTTCTTC. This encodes CASSVRLTPDEQFF.

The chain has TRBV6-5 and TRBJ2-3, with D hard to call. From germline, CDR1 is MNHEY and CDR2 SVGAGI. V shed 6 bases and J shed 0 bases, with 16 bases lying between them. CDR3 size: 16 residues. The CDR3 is CASSYGGRISTDTQYF. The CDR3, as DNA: TGTGCCAGCAGCTACGGTGGGCGGATAAGCACAGATACGCAGTATTTT.

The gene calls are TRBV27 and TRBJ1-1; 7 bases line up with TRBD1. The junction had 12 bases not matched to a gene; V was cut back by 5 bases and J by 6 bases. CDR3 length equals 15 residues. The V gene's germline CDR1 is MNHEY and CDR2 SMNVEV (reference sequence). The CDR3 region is CASSHSGNRGAEAFF. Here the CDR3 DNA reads TGTGCCAGCAGTCACAGTGGTAACAGGGGAGCTGAAGCTTTCTTT.

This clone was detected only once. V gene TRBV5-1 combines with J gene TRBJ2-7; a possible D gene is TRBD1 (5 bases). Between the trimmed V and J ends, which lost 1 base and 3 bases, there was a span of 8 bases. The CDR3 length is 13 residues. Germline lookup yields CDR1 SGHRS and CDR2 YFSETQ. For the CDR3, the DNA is TGCGCCAGCAGCTTGTTAGGGGTCTACGAGCAGTACTTC. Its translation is CASSLLGVYEQYF.